This T cell receptor beta chain was recorded in a study of CD8 T cells in ankylosing spondylitis. Overall study findings and caveats: Among TCR beta sequences, a motif of roughly 8 highly homologous variants appeared characteristic of ankylosing spondylitis blood. Reactive arthritis synovial fluid and blood previously showed some of these motif variants. It was reported that disease-linked clones were significantly enriched in matched ankylosing spondylitis synovial fluid.

Making the TCR beta libraries involved quantitative 5'-RACE with molecular barcodes. TCRdb re-called the 5' RACE reads through MiXCR, storing one row per CDR3 protein. Seen here are 250,000 or so distinct CDR3 sequences, more than 20% observed once, and the top ten hold 0.5% to 0.65%. This clonotype was counted ten times or more. Antigen specificity is unknown. The CDR3 sequence is 12 residues long. Germline lookup yields CDR1 SQVTM and CDR2 ANQGSEA. With 6 bases clipped from V and 3 bases from J, the junction kept 5 bases outside the gene matches. The sample comprised blood, either unsorted or a sorted T cell fraction (not recorded which). J is TRBJ2-7 and V is TRBV29-1; 7 bases are a match to TRBD1. This TCR was recovered from a male donor with ankylosing spondylitis or in good health (not recorded which). The CDR3 region is CSVLRDSYEQYF. In DNA form, the CDR3 reads TGCAGCGTCCTAAGGGACAGCTACGAGCAGTACTTC.